A single sample gave rise to the 2 T cell receptor beta chains below, sequenced in a study of T cell changes during pregnancy in multiple sclerosis. TCRdb's copy holds only in-frame clones and misses some; the assay was immunoSEQ multiplex PCR. The sample lists 75,000 to 95,000 clones, 91% seen once, with under 0.95% in the top ten. Sequences were derived from peripheral blood, sampled before pregnancy. All receptors come from a female donor with multiple sclerosis, enrolled in a pregnancy study.

V and J are TRBV19 and TRBJ2-3, with TRBD1 as a possible D gene (6 bases). Germline CDR1 is LNHDA and CDR2 is SQIVND (reference sequence). This CDR3 spans 15 amino acids. The ends were cut back, 4 bases at V and 0 bases at J, with 11 bases in the middle. The CDR3, as DNA: TGTGCCAGTAGTAGATTGGACAGTAGCACAGATACGCAGTATTTT. Translation gives CASSRLDSSTDTQYF.

CDR3 coding DNA: TGTGCCAGCTCACCACCCTTTGGGGGGGACTACGAGCAGTACTTC. It codes for CASSPPFGGDYEQYF. V gene TRBV18 combines with J gene TRBJ2-7; 7 nucleotides match TRBD2. The CDR3 totals 15 residues. Trimming took 0 bases from V and 3 from J; bases not matched to a gene: 5. Germline values: CDR1 KGHSH, CDR2 LQKENI.